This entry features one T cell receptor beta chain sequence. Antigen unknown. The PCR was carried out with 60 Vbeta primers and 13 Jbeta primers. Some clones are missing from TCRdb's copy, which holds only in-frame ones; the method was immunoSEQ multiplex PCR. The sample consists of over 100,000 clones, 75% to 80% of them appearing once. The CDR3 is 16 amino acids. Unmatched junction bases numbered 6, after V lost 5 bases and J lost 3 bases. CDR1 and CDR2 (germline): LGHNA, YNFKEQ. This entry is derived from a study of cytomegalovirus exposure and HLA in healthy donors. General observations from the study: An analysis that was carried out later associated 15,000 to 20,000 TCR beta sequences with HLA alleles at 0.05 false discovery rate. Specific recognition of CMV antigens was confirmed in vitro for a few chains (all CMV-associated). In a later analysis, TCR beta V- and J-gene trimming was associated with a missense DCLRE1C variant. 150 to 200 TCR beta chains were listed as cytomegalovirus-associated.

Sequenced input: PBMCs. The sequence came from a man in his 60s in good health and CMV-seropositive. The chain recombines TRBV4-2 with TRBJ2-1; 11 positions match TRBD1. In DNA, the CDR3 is TGTGCCAGCAGCAAAGCCGGGACAGGGGGCTACAATGAGCAGTTCTTC. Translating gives CASSKAGTGGYNEQFF.